The clone carrying this TCR beta chain was picked up one time. The data belong to a study of blood T cell repertoires in COVID-19. Study-level background: Sample material is recorded as cDNA or gDNA derived from T cells, B-cell-depleted T cells, or PBMCs.

TCRdb's copy holds only in-frame clones and misses some; the assay was immunoSEQ multiplex PCR. The sample lists about 250,000 clones; roughly 90% were seen once. Germline CDR1 and CDR2: MNHEY and SVGAGI. V was clipped by 6 bases and J by 2 bases; unmatched bases: 9. The CDR3 spans 15 residues. This receptor was taken from a young woman with acute COVID-19. V gene TRBV6-5 combines with J gene TRBJ2-7; the match to TRBD1 covers 8 bases. Sequencing used PBMCs or T cells enriched from blood (not recorded which). The CDR3 reads CASRTRQGKPYEQYF. Here the CDR3 DNA reads TGTGCCAGCAGGACCCGACAGGGGAAGCCCTACGAGCAGTACTTC.